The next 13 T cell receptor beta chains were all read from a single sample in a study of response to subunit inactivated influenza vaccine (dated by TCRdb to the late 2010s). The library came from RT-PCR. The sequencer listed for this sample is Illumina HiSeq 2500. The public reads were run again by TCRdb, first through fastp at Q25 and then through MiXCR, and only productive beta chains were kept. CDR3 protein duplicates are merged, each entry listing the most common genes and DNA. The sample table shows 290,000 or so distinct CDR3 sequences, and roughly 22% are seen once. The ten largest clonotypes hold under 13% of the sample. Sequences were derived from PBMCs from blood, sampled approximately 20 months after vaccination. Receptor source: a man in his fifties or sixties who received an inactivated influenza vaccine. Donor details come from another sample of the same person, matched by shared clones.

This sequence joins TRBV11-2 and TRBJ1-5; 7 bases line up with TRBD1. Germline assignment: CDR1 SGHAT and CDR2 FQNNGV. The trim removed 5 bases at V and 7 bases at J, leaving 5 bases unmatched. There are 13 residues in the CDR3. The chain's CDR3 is CASSVRQGQPQHF. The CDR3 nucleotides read TGTGCCAGCAGCGTCCGACAGGGACAGCCCCAGCATTTT. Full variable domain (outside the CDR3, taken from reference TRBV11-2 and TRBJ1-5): EAGVAQSPRYKIIEKRQSVAFWCNPISGHATLYWYQQILGQGPKLLIQFQNNGVVDDSQLPKDRFSAERLKGVDSTLKIQPAKLEDSAVYLCASSVRQGQPQHFGDGTRLSIL.

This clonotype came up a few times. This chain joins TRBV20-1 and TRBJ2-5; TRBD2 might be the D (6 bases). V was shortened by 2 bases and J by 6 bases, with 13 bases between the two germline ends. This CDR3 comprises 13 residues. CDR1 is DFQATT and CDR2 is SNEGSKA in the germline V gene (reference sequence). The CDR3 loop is CSARPGGGKTQYF. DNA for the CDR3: TGCAGTGCTAGACCCGGGGGTGGAAAGACCCAGTACTTC.

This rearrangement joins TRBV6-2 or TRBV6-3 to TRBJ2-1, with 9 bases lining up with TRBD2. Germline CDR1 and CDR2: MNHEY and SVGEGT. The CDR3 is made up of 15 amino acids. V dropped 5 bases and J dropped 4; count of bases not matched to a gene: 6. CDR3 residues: CASSTKRGEYNEQFF. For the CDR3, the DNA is TGTGCCAGCAGTACAAAGCGGGGGGAATACAATGAGCAGTTCTTC.

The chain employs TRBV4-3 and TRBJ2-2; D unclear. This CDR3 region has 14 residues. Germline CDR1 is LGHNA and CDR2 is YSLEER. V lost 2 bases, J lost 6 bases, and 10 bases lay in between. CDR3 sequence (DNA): TGCGCCAGCAGCCAACTCGGACGCGCCGGGGAGCTGTTTTTT. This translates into CASSQLGRAGELFF.

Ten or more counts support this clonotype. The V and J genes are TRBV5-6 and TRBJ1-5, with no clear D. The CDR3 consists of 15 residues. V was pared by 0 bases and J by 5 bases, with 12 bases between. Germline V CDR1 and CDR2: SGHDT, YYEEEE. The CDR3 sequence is CASSLGHDKDQPQHF. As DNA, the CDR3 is TGTGCCAGCAGCTTGGGGCACGATAAAGATCAGCCCCAGCATTTT.

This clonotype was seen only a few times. CDR3 in amino acids: CASSYARGLGTDTQYF. The CDR3 nucleotides are TGTGCCAGCAGCTACGCGCGGGGGCTTGGCACAGATACGCAGTATTTT. This rearrangement joins TRBV12-3 or TRBV12-4 to TRBJ2-3; a possible D gene is TRBD2 (7 bases). The CDR3 totals 16 residues. With 6 bases removed from V and 1 base from J, the gap between germline ends came to 17 bases.

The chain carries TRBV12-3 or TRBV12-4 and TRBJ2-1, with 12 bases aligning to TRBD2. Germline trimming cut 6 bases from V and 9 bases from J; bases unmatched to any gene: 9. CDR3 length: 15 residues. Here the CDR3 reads CASSNLAGGGSEQFF. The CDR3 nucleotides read TGTGCCAGCAGCAATCTAGCGGGAGGGGGTAGTGAGCAGTTCTTC.

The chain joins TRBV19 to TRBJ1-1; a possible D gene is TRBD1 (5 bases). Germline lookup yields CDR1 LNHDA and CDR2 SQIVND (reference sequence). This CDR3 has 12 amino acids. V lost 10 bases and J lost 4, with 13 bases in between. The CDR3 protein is CATGGRGTEAFF. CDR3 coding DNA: TGTGCCACCGGCGGGAGGGGCACTGAAGCTTTCTTT.

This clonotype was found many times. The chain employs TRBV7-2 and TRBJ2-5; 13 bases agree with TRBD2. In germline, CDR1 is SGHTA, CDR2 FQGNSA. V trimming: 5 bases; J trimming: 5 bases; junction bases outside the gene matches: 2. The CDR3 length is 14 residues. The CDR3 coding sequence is TGTGCCAGCAGCCCGGGACTAGCGGGGGAGACCCAGTACTTC. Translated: CASSPGLAGETQYF.

CDR3 region: CASSYGTGGTYEQYF. CDR3 sequence (DNA): TGTGCCAGCAGTTACGGGACAGGGGGAACCTACGAGCAGTACTTC. The J gene is TRBJ2-7, the V gene TRBV6-2 or TRBV6-3; TRBD1 matches at 11 bases. The CDR3 runs 15 residues. Germline CDR1 MNHEY, CDR2 SVGEGT. Trimming cost V 2 bases and J 2 bases; bases outside gene matches: 2.

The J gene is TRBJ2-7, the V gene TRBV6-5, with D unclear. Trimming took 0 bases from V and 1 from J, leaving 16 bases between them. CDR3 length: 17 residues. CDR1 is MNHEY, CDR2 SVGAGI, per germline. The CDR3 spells CASSYSFVSRNSYEQYF. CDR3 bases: TGTGCCAGCAGTTACTCGTTTGTTAGCCGCAATTCCTACGAGCAGTACTTC.

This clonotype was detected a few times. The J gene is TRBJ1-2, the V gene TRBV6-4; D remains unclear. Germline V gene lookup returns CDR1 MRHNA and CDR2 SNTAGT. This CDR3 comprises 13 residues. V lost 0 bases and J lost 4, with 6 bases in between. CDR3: CASSDSSAYGYTF. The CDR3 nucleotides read TGTGCCAGCAGTGACTCATCAGCCTATGGCTACACCTTC.

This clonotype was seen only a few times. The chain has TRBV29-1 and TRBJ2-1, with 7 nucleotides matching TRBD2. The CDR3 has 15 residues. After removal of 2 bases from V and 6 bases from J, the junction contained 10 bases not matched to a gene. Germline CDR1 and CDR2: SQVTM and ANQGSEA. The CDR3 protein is CSVERKLAEPNEQFF. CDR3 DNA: TGCAGCGTTGAAAGGAAGCTAGCGGAGCCCAATGAGCAGTTCTTC.